One sample yielded the 5 T cell receptor beta chains listed below, sequenced in a study of blood T cell repertoires in COVID-19. Method: immunoSEQ multiplex PCR; TCRdb's copy keeps in-frame clones and lacks some. The sample has around 300,000 clones, 75% to 90% seen once. Sequencing input: peripheral blood. The receptors stem from a woman between 35 and 50 years old who had recovered from COVID-19.

The chain couples TRBV7-8 to TRBJ2-1; TRBD1 aligns across 8 bases. After removal of 1 base from V and 8 bases from J, the junction contained 4 bases not matched to a gene. The germline V gene has CDR1 SGHVS and CDR2 FQNEAQ. The CDR3 is made up of 14 amino acids. CDR3 nucleotide sequence: TGTGCCAGCAGCTTAGTCTGGGGACAGGATGAGCAGTTCTTC. Translating gives CASSLVWGQDEQFF.

In DNA form, the CDR3 reads TGTGCCATCAGTGAGAGCGAGGAGGGTGAGCAGTTCTTC. It translates to CAISESEEGEQFF. The chain couples TRBV10-3 to TRBJ2-1; tentative D call: TRBD2 (6 bases). The CDR3 is made up of 13 amino acids. Germline V gene data show CDR1 as ENHRY and CDR2 as SYGVKD. V lost 2 bases to trimming and J lost 9 bases, with 11 bases between them.

This chain links TRBV6-5 with TRBJ2-3; no definite D call. CDR1 is MNHEY and CDR2 is SVGAGI in the germline V gene. The CDR3 loop spans 14 amino acids. V lost 7 bases to trimming and J lost 0 bases, with 11 bases between them. CDR3 in amino acids: CASTVGPSTDTQYF. CDR3 nucleotides: TGTGCCAGCACAGTGGGCCCTAGCACAGATACGCAGTATTTT.

This clone was counted between two and nine times. CDR3 loop: CASSLKARGYEQYF. For the CDR3, the DNA is TGTGCCAGCAGTTTAAAGGCCAGGGGCTACGAGCAGTACTTC. This rearrangement joins TRBV28 to TRBJ2-7, with a weak D call TRBD1 (6 bases). This CDR3 has 14 amino acids. CDR1 is MDHEN, CDR2 SYDVKM, per germline. Trimming shortened V by 2 bases and J by 3 bases, and 11 bases separated the two germline ends.

CDR3 nucleotide sequence: TGTGCCAGCAGCTTAGATCTATCGCCAGATTGGAGCTCCTACAATGAGCAGTTCTTC. Translation gives CASSLDLSPDWSSYNEQFF. The rearrangement joins TRBV11-2 to TRBJ2-1; D is uncertain. Germline CDR1 is SGHAT and CDR2 is FQNNGV. The CDR3 totals 19 residues. The V end lost 0 bases, the J end lost 0 bases, and 18 bases lay between the germline ends.